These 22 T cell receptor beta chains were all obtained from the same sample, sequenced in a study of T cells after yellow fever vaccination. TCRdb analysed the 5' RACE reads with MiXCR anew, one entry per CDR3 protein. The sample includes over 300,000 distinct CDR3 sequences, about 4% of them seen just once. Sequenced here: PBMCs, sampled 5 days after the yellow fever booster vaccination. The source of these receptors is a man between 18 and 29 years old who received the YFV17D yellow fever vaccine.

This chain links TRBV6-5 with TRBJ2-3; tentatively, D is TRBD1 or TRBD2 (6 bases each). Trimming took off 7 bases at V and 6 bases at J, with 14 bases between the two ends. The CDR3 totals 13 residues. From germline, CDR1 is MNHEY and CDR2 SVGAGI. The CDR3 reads CASTPPGADTQYF. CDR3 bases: TGTGCCAGCACCCCTCCGGGGGCGGATACGCAGTATTTT.

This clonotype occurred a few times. The CDR3 DNA sequence: TGTGCCAGCAGATCCCCTCTTACCTTGGGGAGCAATCAGCCCCAGCATTTT. Translated: CASRSPLTLGSNQPQHF. The gene calls are TRBV6-2 or TRBV6-3 and TRBJ1-5; no definite D call. Germline V gene data show CDR1 as MNHEY and CDR2 as SVGEGT. The CDR3 extends over 17 amino acids. V was cut by 6 bases and J by 1 base, with 19 bases left in between.

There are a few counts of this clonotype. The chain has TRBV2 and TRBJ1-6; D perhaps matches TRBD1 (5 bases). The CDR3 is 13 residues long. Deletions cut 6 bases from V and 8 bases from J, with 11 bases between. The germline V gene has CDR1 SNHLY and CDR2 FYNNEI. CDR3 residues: CASRDQGHSPLHF. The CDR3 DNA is TGTGCCAGCAGGGACCAGGGACATTCACCCCTCCACTTT.

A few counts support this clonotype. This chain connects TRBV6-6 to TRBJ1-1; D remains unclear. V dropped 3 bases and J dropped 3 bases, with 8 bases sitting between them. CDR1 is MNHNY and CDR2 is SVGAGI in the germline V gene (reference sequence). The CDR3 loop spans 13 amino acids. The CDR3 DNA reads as TGTGCCAGCAGTTATGAGATTTACACTGAAGCTTTCTTT. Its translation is CASSYEIYTEAFF.

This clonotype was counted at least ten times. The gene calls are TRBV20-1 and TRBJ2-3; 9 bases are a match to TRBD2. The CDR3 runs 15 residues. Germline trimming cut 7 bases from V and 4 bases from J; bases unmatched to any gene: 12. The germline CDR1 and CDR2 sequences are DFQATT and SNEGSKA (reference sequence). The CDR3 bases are TGCAGTGAGCTGGCCGCGGGGGGGATGCCAGATACGCAGTATTTT. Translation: CSELAAGGMPDTQYF.

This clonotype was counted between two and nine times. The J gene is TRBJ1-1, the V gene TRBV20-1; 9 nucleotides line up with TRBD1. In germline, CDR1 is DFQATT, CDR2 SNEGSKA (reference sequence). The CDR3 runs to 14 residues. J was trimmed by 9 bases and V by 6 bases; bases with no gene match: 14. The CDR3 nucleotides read TGCAGTGCCCAACCGAGGACAGGGGCTTCCCAAGCTTTCTTT. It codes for CSAQPRTGASQAFF.

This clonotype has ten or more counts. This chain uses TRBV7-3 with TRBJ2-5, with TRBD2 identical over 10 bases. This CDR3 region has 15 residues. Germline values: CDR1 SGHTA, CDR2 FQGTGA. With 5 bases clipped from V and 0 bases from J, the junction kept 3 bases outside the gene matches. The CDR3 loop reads CASSLAGVDQETQYF. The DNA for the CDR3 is TGTGCCAGCAGCCTAGCGGGGGTGGACCAAGAGACCCAGTACTTC.

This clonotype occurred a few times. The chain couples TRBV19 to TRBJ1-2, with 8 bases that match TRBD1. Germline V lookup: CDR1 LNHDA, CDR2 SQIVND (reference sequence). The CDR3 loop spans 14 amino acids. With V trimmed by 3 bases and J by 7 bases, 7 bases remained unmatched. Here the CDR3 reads CASSIPTGESGYTF. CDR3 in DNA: TGTGCCAGTAGTATCCCGACAGGGGAAAGTGGCTACACCTTC.

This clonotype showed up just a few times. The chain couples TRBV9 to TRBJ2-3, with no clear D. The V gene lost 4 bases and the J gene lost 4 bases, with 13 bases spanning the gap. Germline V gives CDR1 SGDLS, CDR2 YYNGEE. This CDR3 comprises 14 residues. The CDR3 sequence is CASSIRSKSDTQYF. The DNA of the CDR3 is TGTGCCAGCAGCATACGTTCGAAGTCAGATACGCAGTATTTT.

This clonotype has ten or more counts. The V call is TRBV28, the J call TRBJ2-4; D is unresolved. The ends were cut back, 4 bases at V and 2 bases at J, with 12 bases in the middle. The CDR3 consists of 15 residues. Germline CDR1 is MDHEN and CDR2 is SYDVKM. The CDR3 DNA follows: TGTGCCAGCAGTTCAATGACCGGGCCCAAAAACATTCAGTACTTC. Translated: CASSSMTGPKNIQYF.

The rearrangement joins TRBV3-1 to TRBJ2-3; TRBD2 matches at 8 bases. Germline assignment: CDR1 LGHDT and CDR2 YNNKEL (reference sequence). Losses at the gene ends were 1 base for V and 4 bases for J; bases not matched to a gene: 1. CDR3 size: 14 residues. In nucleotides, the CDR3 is TGTGCCAGCAGCCAAGGGCGGGGGGCAGATACGCAGTATTTT. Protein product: CASSQGRGADTQYF.

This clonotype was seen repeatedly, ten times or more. CDR3 bases: TGCGCCAGCAGCTCCGGGACAGGGGATTACAATGAGCAGTTCTTC. Protein product: CASSSGTGDYNEQFF. This chain joins TRBV5-1 and TRBJ2-1; 10 bases agree with TRBD1. The germline gives CDR1 SGHRS, CDR2 YFSETQ. V lost 3 bases, J lost 4 bases, and 4 bases stayed unmatched. CDR3 size: 15 residues.

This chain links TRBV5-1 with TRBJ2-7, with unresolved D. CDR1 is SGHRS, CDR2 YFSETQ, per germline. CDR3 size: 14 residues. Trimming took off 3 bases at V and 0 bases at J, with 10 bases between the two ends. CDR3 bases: TGCGCCAGCAGCTCGCAGTACAACTCCTACGAGCAGTACTTC. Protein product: CASSSQYNSYEQYF.

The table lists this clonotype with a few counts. The DNA of the CDR3 is TGTGCCAGCAGTTCGGGGACAGGGATTTCTGAAGCTTTCTTT. Translation gives CASSSGTGISEAFF. This chain joins TRBV28 and TRBJ1-1; 9 positions match TRBD1. The trim removed 4 bases at V and 6 bases at J, leaving 6 bases unmatched. The CDR3 extends over 14 amino acids. Germline V gives CDR1 MDHEN, CDR2 SYDVKM. The full variable domain, its missing parts supplied by reference TRBV28 and TRBJ1-1, is DVKVTQSSRYLVKRTGEKVFLECVQDMDHENMFWYRQDPGLGLRLIYFSYDVKMKEKGDIPEGYSVSREKKERFSLILESASTNQTSMYLCASSSGTGISEAFFGQGTRLTVV.

DNA for the CDR3: TGTGCCAGCAGTTACCCACGTCCTAGAACCCTCACAGATACGCAGTATTTT. Translation: CASSYPRPRTLTDTQYF. The rearrangement joins TRBV6-2 or TRBV6-3 to TRBJ2-3; D uncertain. V was pared by 2 bases and J by 2 bases, with 17 bases between. This CDR3 is 17 amino acids long. Germline-derived CDR1 and CDR2 are MNHEY and SVGEGT.

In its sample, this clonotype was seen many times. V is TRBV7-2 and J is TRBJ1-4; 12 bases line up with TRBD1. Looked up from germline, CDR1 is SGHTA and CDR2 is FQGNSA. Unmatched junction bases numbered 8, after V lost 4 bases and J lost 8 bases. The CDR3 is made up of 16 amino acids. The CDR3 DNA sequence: TGTGCCAGCAGCTCTCCGGGACAGGGGGCGCGAGAAAAACTGTTTTTT. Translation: CASSSPGQGAREKLFF.

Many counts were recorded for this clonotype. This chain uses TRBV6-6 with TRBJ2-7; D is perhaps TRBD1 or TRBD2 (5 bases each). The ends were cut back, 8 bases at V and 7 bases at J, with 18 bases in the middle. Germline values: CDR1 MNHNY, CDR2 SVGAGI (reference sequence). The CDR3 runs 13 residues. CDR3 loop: CASRVGTGLEQYF. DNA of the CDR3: TGTGCCAGCCGGGTCGGGACGGGCTTGGAGCAGTACTTC.

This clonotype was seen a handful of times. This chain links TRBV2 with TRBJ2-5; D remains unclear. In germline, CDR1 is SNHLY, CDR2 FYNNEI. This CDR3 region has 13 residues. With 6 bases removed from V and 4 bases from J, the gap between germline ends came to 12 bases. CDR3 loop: CASSAGSVETQYF. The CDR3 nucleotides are TGTGCCAGCAGCGCCGGCAGCGTAGAGACCCAGTACTTC.

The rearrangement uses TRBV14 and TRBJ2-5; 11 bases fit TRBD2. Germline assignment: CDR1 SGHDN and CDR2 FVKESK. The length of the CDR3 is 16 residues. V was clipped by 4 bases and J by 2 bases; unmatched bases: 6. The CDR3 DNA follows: TGTGCCAGCAGCCCACTAGCGGGGGACCGACAAGAGACCCAGTACTTC. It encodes CASSPLAGDRQETQYF. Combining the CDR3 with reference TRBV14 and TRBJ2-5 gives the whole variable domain EAGVTQFPSHSVIEKGQTVTLRCDPISGHDNLYWYRRVMGKEIKFLLHFVKESKQDESGMPNNRFLAERTGGTYSTLKVQPAELEDSGVYFCASSPLAGDRQETQYFGPGTRLLVL.

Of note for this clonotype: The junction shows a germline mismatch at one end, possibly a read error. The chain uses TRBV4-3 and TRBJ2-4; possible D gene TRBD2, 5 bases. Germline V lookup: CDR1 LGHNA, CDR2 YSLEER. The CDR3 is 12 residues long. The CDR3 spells CASSEDGEFQYF. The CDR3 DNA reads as TGCGCCAGCAGCGAAGACGGGGAATTTCAGTACTTC.

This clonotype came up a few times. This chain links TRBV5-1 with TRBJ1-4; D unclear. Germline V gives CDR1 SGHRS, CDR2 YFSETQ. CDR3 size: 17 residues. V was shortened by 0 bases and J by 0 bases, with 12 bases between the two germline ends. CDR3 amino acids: CASSLDRSAATNEKLFF. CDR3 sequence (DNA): TGCGCCAGCAGCTTGGACAGATCCGCGGCAACTAATGAAAAACTGTTTTTT.

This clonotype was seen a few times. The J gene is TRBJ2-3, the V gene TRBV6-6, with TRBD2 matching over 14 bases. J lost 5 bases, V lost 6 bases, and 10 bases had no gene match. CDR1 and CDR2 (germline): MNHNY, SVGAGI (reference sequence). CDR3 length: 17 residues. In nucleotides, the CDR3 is TGTGCCAGCAGCCCCGGACTAGCGGGGGGATCCGGAGATACGCAGTATTTT. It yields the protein CASSPGLAGGSGDTQYF.